This T cell receptor beta chain is from a study of cytomegalovirus exposure and HLA in healthy donors. Study-level results: TCR beta V segments were, for the most part, productive about 87% or about 30% of the time in an earlier analysis. After further analysis at a later stage, roughly 15,000 TCR beta sequences were associated with HLA alleles at 0.05 false discovery rate.

The primer mix had 60 Vbeta and 13 Jbeta primers. The data were produced by immunoSEQ multiplex PCR, yet TCRdb's version contains in-frame clones alone and is incomplete. The profile shows some 52,000 clones, approximately 70% of them singletons. From germline, CDR1 is SGHNT and CDR2 YENEEA. This CDR3 contains 16 residues. V lost 5 bases to trimming and J lost 0 bases; unmatched junction nucleotides: 7. On this clone itself: The target antigen is unknown.

The V and J genes are TRBV11-3 and TRBJ2-1; 7 bases line up with TRBD2. Source material: PBMCs. The clonotype comes from a young man in good health and CMV-seronegative. CDR3 amino acids: CASSPRASGSYNEQFF. Here the CDR3 DNA reads TGTGCCAGCAGCCCCCGGGCTAGCGGCTCCTACAATGAGCAGTTCTTC.